These T cell receptor beta chains were read from a single sample in a study of blood T cell repertoires in COVID-19. Here immunoSEQ multiplex PCR was the method, and the copy in TCRdb shows in-frame clones only, minus some. Here the sample spans under 300,000 clones, roughly nine tenths being singletons. Specimen: PBMCs or T cells enriched from blood (not recorded which). The receptors were gathered from a woman aged 40 to 55 who had recovered from COVID-19. Both conserved end residues are part of each CDR3. The D gene is left open where the match is weak. Some rows mark clone size as missing; the rest say once, few, many or name a class of expanded clone.

D	size	V	J	length	DNA	CDR3
TRBD1	-	TRBV5-1	TRBJ2-5	15	TGCGCCAGCAGCAGCGGGACAGGGGGCCAAGAGACCCAGTACTTC	CASSSGTGGQETQYF
-	-	TRBV4-1	TRBJ2-7	14	TGCGCCAGCAGCCAAGATCCCAGGGGCTACGAGCAGTACTTC	CASSQDPRGYEQYF
-	-	TRBV20-1	TRBJ1-2	16	TGCAGTGCTAGTCCCATGACAGTAAAAAATAACTATGGCTACACCTTC	CSASPMTVKNNYGYTF
-	-	TRBV4-2	TRBJ1-6	15	TGTGCCAGCAGCCAAGCGTGGCAGAATAATTCACCCCTCCACTTT	CASSQAWQNNSPLHF
-	-	TRBV5-4	TRBJ2-1	15	TGTGCCAGCAGCCCAGGGACTGGGGCCCAAAGGGAGCAGTTCTTC	CASSPGTGAQREQFF
-	-	TRBV7-9	TRBJ1-1	14	TGTGCCAGCAGCGCCCCAACAGGGCGCACTGAAGCTTTCTTT	CASSAPTGRTEAFF
TRBD2	once	TRBV29-1	TRBJ2-5	11	TGCAGCGTGGGGGGGCAAGAGACCCAGTACTTC	CSVGGQETQYF
-	-	TRBV18	TRBJ1-1	14	TGTGCCAGCTCCCCCCCCAGCGTGAACACTGAAGCTTTCTTT	CASSPPSVNTEAFF
TRBD1	-	TRBV4-3	TRBJ2-2	15	TGCGCCAGCAGCCTGACAGGGGGCTCCCCCGGGGAGCTGTTTTTT	CASSLTGGSPGELFF
TRBD1	-	TRBV3-1/TRBV3-2	TRBJ1-1	16	TGTGCCAGCAGCCCCGGACAGGGGCTGATGAACACTGAAGCTTTCTTT	CASSPGQGLMNTEAFF
-	-	TRBV3-1/TRBV3-2	TRBJ2-7	17	TGTGCCAGCAGCCCCGGGATGGGGGCCGAGGACTCCTACGAGCAGTACTTC	CASSPGMGAEDSYEQYF
-	-	TRBV5-1	TRBJ1-6	14	TGCGCCAGCAGCTCATTAGACAGCAATTCACCCCTCCACTTT	CASSSLDSNSPLHF
-	-	TRBV4-1	TRBJ2-3	16	TGCGCCAGCAGCCGCTACGGGGGAGAATCGACAGATACGCAGTATTTT	CASSRYGGESTDTQYF
TRBD1	-	TRBV6-5	TRBJ1-2	16	TGTGCCAGCAGTTACCCGCAGGGGGCGCAGGGGAATGGCTACACCTTC	CASSYPQGAQGNGYTF
-	few	TRBV5-4	TRBJ2-2	16	TGTGCCAGCAGCGTTTCCGTATCGGCGGGAACCGGGGAGCTGTTTTTT	CASSVSVSAGTGELFF
TRBD1	-	TRBV14	TRBJ1-2	16	TGTGCCAGCAGCTCACAAGGGACAGGGGGCCCCTATGGCTACACCTTC	CASSSQGTGGPYGYTF
TRBD1	-	TRBV7-8	TRBJ1-1	17	TGTGCCAGCAGCGCAGGAAAGATAGCGGGAGGGGGCGGTGAAGCTTTCTTT	CASSAGKIAGGGGEAFF
TRBD1	-	TRBV27	TRBJ1-5	14	TGTGCCACGGGAGGGACAGCCGCCAATCAGCCCCAGCATTTT	CATGGTAANQPQHF
TRBD2	-	TRBV5-6	TRBJ2-3	17	TGTGCCAGCAGCTTTATAGGACTAGCGGCTAGCACAGATACGCAGTATTTT	CASSFIGLAASTDTQYF
TRBD2	-	TRBV9	TRBJ2-7	15	TGTGCCAGCAGCCCGGGGGGAACCAGTTCCTACGAGCAGTACTTC	CASSPGGTSSYEQYF
TRBD1	-	TRBV18	TRBJ1-6	17	TGTGCCAGCTCACCTAGTGACAGGGGGGCATATAATTCACCCCTCCACTTT	CASSPSDRGAYNSPLHF
-	-	TRBV7-9	TRBJ1-2	16	TGTGCCAGCAGCCCGGGGGGTCGGGTCAGTCACTATGGCTACACCTTC	CASSPGGRVSHYGYTF
-	-	TRBV9	TRBJ1-3	15	TGTGCCAGCAGCGTAGGGGTGCAGGGTAGAAACACCATATATTTT	CASSVGVQGRNTIYF
TRBD2	-	TRBV5-5	TRBJ2-5	16	TGTGCCAGCAGCCTGGCGGGTAGCGGGACGAGAGAGACCCAGTACTTC	CASSLAGSGTRETQYF
-	-	TRBV2	TRBJ1-2	14	TGTGCCAGCAGTGAAGACAGGGTCCCCTATGGCTACACCTTC	CASSEDRVPYGYTF
TRBD1	-	TRBV28	TRBJ1-2	18	TGTGCCAGCAGTTTTTGGTCCGGACAGGGGGGACGAAAAAGTGGCTACACCTTC	CASSFWSGQGGRKSGYTF
-	-	TRBV9	TRBJ2-2	17	TGTGCCAGCAGCGAGGGGGTAGGTCAGGAAAAAACCGGGGAGCTGTTTTTT	CASSEGVGQEKTGELFF
-	-	TRBV2	TRBJ1-1	17	TGTGCCAGCAGTGAAGCTGGGCCAGGAGGAGGGAACACTGAAGCTTTCTTT	CASSEAGPGGGNTEAFF
TRBD2	-	TRBV3-1/TRBV3-2	TRBJ2-1	13	TGTGCCAGCAGCCAAGGGATGCTAGCGGTGCTTTTCTTC	CASSQGMLAVLFF
TRBD2	-	TRBV19	TRBJ2-5	18	TGTGCCAGTAGTACCCGGGACCCGCTAGCGGGACCCCGCGTGACCCAGTACTTC	CASSTRDPLAGPRVTQYF
-	-	TRBV7-3	TRBJ2-2	13	TGTGCCAGCAGCCCTCGGAGCACCGGGGAGCTGTTTTTT	CASSPRSTGELFF
-	-	TRBV5-8	TRBJ1-3	14	TGTGCCAGCAGCTTGTACAGAAGTGGAAACACCATATATTTT	CASSLYRSGNTIYF
-	once	TRBV9	TRBJ2-3	13	TGTGCCAGCACCTCGACTCTCACAGATACGCAGTATTTT	CASTSTLTDTQYF
-	-	TRBV7-2	TRBJ1-4	14	TGTGCCAGCAGTCGACTTGCAACTAATGAAAAACTGTTTTTT	CASSRLATNEKLFF
TRBD1	once	TRBV11-2	TRBJ2-7	16	TGTGCCAGCAGCCAAGGACCGGGACAGGAGACGTATGAGCAGTACTTC	CASSQGPGQETYEQYF
-	-	TRBV7-9	TRBJ1-4	15	TGTGCCAGCAGCTTAGTATTGTCAGGGGCTGAAAAACTGTTTTTT	CASSLVLSGAEKLFF
-	once	TRBV19	TRBJ1-4	15	TGTGCCAGTAGTAAGGAGGCTGCAACTAATGAAAAACTGTTTTTT	CASSKEAATNEKLFF
TRBD2	-	TRBV7-8	TRBJ2-3	18	TGTGCCAGCAGCTTGATACTAGCGGGAGGTTCGCGGACAGATACGCAGTATTTT	CASSLILAGGSRTDTQYF
TRBD1	-	TRBV10-3	TRBJ2-2	16	TGTGCCATCAGTGCTGGGGGGACAGGGGACACCGGGGAGCTGTTTTTT	CAISAGGTGDTGELFF
-	-	TRBV11-1	TRBJ1-2	13	TGTGCCAGCAGCTTTGGAGGGCGTGATGGCTACACCTTC	CASSFGGRDGYTF
-	-	TRBV6-5	TRBJ1-1	11	TGTGCCACCGAAGGAGGGACTGAAGCTTTCTTT	CATEGGTEAFF
-	-	TRBV2	TRBJ1-3	15	TGTGCCAGCAGTGAAAGGCCGAGGACTGGAAACACCATATATTTT	CASSERPRTGNTIYF
TRBD1	-	TRBV3-1/TRBV3-2	TRBJ1-1	16	TGTGCCAGCAGCACACGACAGGGTCAGGGGACGCTTGAAGCTTTCTTT	CASSTRQGQGTLEAFF
TRBD1	-	TRBV4-3	TRBJ2-7	15	TGCGCCAGCAGCCAAGATGGGACAGCCTCCTACGAGCAGTACTTC	CASSQDGTASYEQYF
-	-	TRBV5-1	TRBJ2-5	15	TGCGCCAGCAGCCCCACCAGGGCAGGAGAAGAGACCCAGTACTTC	CASSPTRAGEETQYF
-	-	TRBV2	TRBJ2-7	12	TGTGCCAGCAGTCCGGCCCGGGCCCAGGGGTACTTC	CASSPARAQGYF
TRBD1	-	TRBV19	TRBJ1-5	15	TGTGCCAGTAGTACAGGGGGCGGTAGGAATCAGCCCCAGCATTTT	CASSTGGGRNQPQHF
-	-	TRBV29-1	TRBJ1-1	12	TGCAGCGTTGGTCAGGGGAACACTGAAGCTTTCTTT	CSVGQGNTEAFF
TRBD1	-	TRBV25-1	TRBJ1-2	14	TGTGCCAGCAGTGACACAGGGGCTCCCTATGGCTACACCTTC	CASSDTGAPYGYTF
TRBD1	-	TRBV29-1	TRBJ1-4	12	TGCAGCGTTGATAGGGGGCAGGAAAAACTGTTTTTT	CSVDRGQEKLFF
TRBD2	few	TRBV6-6	TRBJ2-3	17	TGTGCCAGCAGTCCCCTGGGACTAGCGGGAATCAGAGATACGCAGTATTTT	CASSPLGLAGIRDTQYF
TRBD1	-	TRBV28	TRBJ1-6	14	TGTGCCAGCAGACCCGCACAGGGGGGCTCACCCCTCCACTTT	CASRPAQGGSPLHF
TRBD2	few	TRBV7-9	TRBJ2-2	16	TGTGCCAGCAGCCAACGGACTAGCTCGAACACCGGGGAGCTGTTTTTT	CASSQRTSSNTGELFF
-	-	TRBV29-1	TRBJ1-3	16	TGCAGCGTTGAAGAGCGAATGATCGGTTCTGGAAACACCATATATTTT	CSVEERMIGSGNTIYF
-	-	TRBV30	TRBJ1-1	12	TGTGCCTGGAGGGGACAGAACACTGAAGCTTTCTTT	CAWRGQNTEAFF
-	-	TRBV7-8	TRBJ1-5	15	TGTGCCAGCAGCTTAGCTAGGCAGGGCAATCAGCCCCAGCATTTT	CASSLARQGNQPQHF
TRBD2	-	TRBV13	TRBJ2-7	15	TGTGCCAGCAGCTCGTCCGGGACTAGCGAGGACGAGCAGTACTTC	CASSSSGTSEDEQYF